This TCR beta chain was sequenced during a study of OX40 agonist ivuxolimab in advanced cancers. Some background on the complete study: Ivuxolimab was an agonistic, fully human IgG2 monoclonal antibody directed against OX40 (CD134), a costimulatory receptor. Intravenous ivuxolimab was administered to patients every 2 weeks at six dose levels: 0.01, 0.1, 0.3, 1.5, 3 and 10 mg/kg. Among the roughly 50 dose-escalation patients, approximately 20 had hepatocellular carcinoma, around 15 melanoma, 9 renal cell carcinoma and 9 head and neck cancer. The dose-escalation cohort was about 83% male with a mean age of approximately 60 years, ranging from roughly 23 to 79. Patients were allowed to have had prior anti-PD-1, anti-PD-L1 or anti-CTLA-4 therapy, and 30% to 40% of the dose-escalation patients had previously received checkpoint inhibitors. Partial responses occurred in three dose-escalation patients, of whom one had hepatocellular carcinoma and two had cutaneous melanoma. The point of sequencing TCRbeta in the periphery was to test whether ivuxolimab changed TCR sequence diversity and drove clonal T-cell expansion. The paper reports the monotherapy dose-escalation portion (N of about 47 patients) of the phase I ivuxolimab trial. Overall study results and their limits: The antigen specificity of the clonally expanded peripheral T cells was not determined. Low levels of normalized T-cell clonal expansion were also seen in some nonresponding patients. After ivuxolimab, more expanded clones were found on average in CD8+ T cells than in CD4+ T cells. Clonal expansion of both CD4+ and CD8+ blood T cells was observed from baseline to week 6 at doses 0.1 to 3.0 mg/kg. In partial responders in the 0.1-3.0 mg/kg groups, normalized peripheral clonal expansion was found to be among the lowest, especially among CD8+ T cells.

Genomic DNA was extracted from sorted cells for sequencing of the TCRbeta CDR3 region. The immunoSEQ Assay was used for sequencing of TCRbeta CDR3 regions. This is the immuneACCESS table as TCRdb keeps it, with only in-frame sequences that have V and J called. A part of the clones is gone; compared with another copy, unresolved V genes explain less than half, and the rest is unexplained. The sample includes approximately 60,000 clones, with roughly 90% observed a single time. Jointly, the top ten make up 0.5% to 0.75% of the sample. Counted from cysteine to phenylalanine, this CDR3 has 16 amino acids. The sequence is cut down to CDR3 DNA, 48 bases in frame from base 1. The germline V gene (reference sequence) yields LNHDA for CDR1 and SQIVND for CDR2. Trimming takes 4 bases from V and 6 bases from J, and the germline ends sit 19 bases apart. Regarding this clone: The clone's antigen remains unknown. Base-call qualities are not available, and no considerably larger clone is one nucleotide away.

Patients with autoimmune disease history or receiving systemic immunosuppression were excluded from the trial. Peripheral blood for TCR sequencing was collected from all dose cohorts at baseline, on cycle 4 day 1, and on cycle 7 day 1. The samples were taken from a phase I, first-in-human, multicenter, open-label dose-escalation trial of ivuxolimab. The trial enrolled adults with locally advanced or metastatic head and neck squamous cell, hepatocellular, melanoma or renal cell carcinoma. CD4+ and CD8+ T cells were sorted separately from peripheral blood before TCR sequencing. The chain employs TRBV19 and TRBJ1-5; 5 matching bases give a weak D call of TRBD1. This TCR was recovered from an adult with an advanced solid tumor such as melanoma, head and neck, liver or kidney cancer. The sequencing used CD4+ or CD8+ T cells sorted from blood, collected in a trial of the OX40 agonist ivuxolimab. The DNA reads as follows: TGTGCCAGTAGTACCCCGACAGCCGGGGAAGGTCAGCCCCAGCATTTT. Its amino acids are CASSTPTAGEGQPQHF.